This T cell receptor (beta chain) was recorded in a study of T cell responses to AZD1222 COVID-19 vaccine. Study context: It was second doses at about 4 or about 12 weeks that were pooled.

Overall study findings and caveats: Donor demographics were predominantly white British with a female majority; clonal diversity may be underestimated. Across the whole spike, CD4 TCRs peaked at regions 160-218 and 743-854.

Concerning this clone itself: Its cognate antigen is unknown.

Method: immunoSEQ multiplex PCR; TCRdb's copy keeps in-frame clones and lacks some. The table shows some 150,000 clones, with 70% to 90% occurring only once. This CDR3 has 15 residues. With 0 bases clipped from V and 8 bases from J, the junction kept 7 bases outside the gene matches. Germline V gene data show CDR1 as SGHRS and CDR2 as YFSETQ. The sample consisted of peripheral blood, taken on day 0 of AZD1222 vaccination. This chain uses TRBV5-1 with TRBJ1-4; 7 nucleotides align to TRBD1. This receptor was obtained from an adult in good health. Here the CDR3 DNA reads TGCGCCAGCAGCTTGGACGGTCAGGGGGTCGAAAAACTGTTTTTT. It translates to CASSLDGQGVEKLFF.